The entry below gives a single T cell receptor (beta chain) sequence along with its context. Unique molecular identifiers were incorporated during preparation of the TCRbeta library. In TCRdb, the PCR reads were re-called with MiXCR into one record per CDR3 protein. The sample holds around 500,000 distinct CDR3 sequences, roughly an eighth seen once. These data belong to a study of T-cell reconstitution after alpha-beta-depleted transplantation in children. This specimen consisted of PBMCs from the stem cell graft donor, obtained from the stem cell graft. The TCR was taken from a human donor who donated a stem cell graft to a child with combined immunodeficiency.

This CDR3 reads CSVVPSYNEQFF. The CDR3, as DNA: TGCAGCGTTGTTCCTAGCTACAATGAGCAGTTCTTC. V and J are TRBV29-1 and TRBJ2-1; D not resolved. Looked up from germline, CDR1 is SQVTM and CDR2 is ANQGSEA. CDR3 size: 12 residues. Trimming removed 4 bases from V and 3 bases from J, with 7 bases in between.